The clone carrying this TCR beta chain was detected only once. Its antigen is unidentified. The data were obtained in a study of long-term antiretroviral therapy in people with HIV. Study-wide results and caveats: The clones with expansion before ART were dominant in the repertoire at all time points. Repertoires in HIV (unlike those of controls) had narrower CDR3 length ranges. Information on adherence, resistance and therapy changes was unavailable.

HIV-positive participants were all treated in the United States. This CDR3 has 15 residues. The germline CDR1 and CDR2 sequences are LNHDA and SQIVND (reference sequence). V lost 3 bases to trimming and J lost 1 base, with 10 bases between them. This was the immunoSEQ v3.0 assay at survey level. TCRdb's copy holds only in-frame clones and misses some; the assay was immunoSEQ multiplex PCR. In the table there are roughly 16,000 clones, about 95% of which are singletons. The clonotype comes from a woman in her forties or fifties with HIV. The V and J genes are TRBV19 and TRBJ1-5; D gene ambiguous. The sample was unsorted PBMCs, taken 6 to 6.5 years after starting antiretroviral therapy. The DNA of the CDR3 is TGTGCCAGTAGTATCTTTTCTACAAGCAATCAGCCCCAGCATTTT. Translating it yields CASSIFSTSNQPQHF.